What follows describes a single T cell receptor beta chain. The patients with Susac syndrome were individuals who fulfilled the recently defined diagnostic criteria for disease that was either definite or probable. Through negative isolation, CD4+ and CD8+ T cells were obtained, while TEMRA cells were enriched using FACS. CDR3 length: 16 amino acids. The V gene lost 9 bases and the J gene lost 1 base, with 21 bases spanning the gap. Per germline, CDR1 SNHLY and CDR2 FYNNEI. This entry is derived from a study of CD8 T cells in Susac syndrome. The RNA input was about 0.5 to 1 ug, and it was reverse transcribed with random hexamers. TCRdb recomputed calls from the immunoSEQ multiplex PCR reads with MiXCR, one row per CDR3 protein. The sample comprises tens of thousands of distinct CDR3 sequences, 93% of which are singletons, and roughly 0.16% rests with the top ten.

Sequenced sample: CD4+ T cells from PBMCs. The clonotype was recovered from a human donor with Susac syndrome. The chain is built from TRBV2 and TRBJ2-5; tentative D call: TRBD2 (6 bases). As DNA, the CDR3 is TGTGCCAGTGGGCTTTCGCCTTGGAGGGCCCAAGAGACCCAGTACTTC. The encoded protein is CASGLSPWRAQETQYF.